The following is a T cell receptor beta chain sequence with its context. Its specificity is unknown. Only in-frame clones appear in the TCRdb table, and some are missing; sequencing was by immunoSEQ multiplex PCR. The sample contains just over 95,000 clones, over 75% of which appear only once. The data originate from a study of OX40 agonist ivuxolimab in advanced cancers. About the study: The treatment was a fully human IgG2 OX40 agonist, ivuxolimab. Findings of the study overall: Expanded clones were, on average, more numerous in CD8+ T cells than in CD4+. The expanded peripheral T cells' antigen specificity was not determined.

There are 16 residues in the CDR3. V was pared by 0 bases and J by 3 bases, with 12 bases between. Looked up from germline, CDR1 is MNHEY and CDR2 is SVGAGI. The rearrangement uses TRBV6-5 and TRBJ1-5; TRBD1 is a possible D gene (5 bases). This specimen was CD4+ or CD8+ T cells sorted from blood, taken in a trial of the OX40 agonist ivuxolimab. This receptor was obtained from an adult with an advanced solid tumor such as melanoma, head and neck, liver or kidney cancer. The CDR3 here is CASSYSTGGVNQPQHF. The DNA for the CDR3 is TGTGCCAGCAGTTACTCAACAGGCGGAGTCAATCAGCCCCAGCATTTT.